A selection of T cell receptor beta chains follows, all from one sample in a study of radiotherapy plus CTLA-4 blockade in lung cancer. Data came from immunoSEQ multiplex PCR; TCRdb stores just in-frame clones and leaves some out. The sample lists 75,000 to 100,000 clones, around 86% occurring once. The material was peripheral blood, obtained from a patient treated with radiotherapy plus ipilimumab. These receptors were obtained from a human donor with non-small cell lung cancer who had a partial response to radiotherapy plus ipilimumab. Each CDR3 is given with its conserved first and last residue. Each record gives: J gene, V gene, CDR3 protein.

>TRBJ2-5|TRBV19
CASSTSGLAQTQYF
>TRBJ2-3|TRBV12-5
CASGLGTGGTDTQYF
>TRBJ1-4|TRBV2
CASKRTGDEKLFF
>TRBJ1-1|TRBV5-6
CASSFQGNTEAFF
>TRBJ1-1|TRBV7-6
CASSLILGGTEAFF
>TRBJ1-1|TRBV18
CASFPVRVPMNTEAFF
>TRBJ2-1|TRBV29-1
CSVTSGYNEQFF
>TRBJ1-2|TRBV5-8
CASSLGQYGYTF
>TRBJ1-3|TRBV14
CASSPQSGNTIYF
>TRBJ2-1|TRBV19
CASSSWTGVDNEQFF
>TRBJ1-1|TRBV28
CASSFEGRRTEAFF
>TRBJ1-4|TRBV6-5
CASTTRRGGGEKLFF
>TRBJ2-3|TRBV7-9
CASSLDVGVKDTQYF
>TRBJ2-1|TRBV18
CASSPPGLASGNEQFF
>TRBJ2-1|TRBV4-2
CASSQEGPGGGEQFF
>TRBJ1-3|TRBV4-1
CASSQEEGNTIYF
>TRBJ1-2|TRBV4-1
CASSQELDRVYGYTF
>TRBJ2-7|TRBV18
CASSPPQGYEQYF
>TRBJ2-7|TRBV2
CASSIRGTSGSVDEQYF
>TRBJ2-2|TRBV7-3
CASSLTGGRNTGELFF
>TRBJ2-3|TRBV7-3
CASSLGVGGGTDTQYF
>TRBJ1-1|TRBV6-5
CASRPSTDSTEAFF
>TRBJ1-4|TRBV18
CASSPQGPATNEKLFF
>TRBJ2-1|TRBV7-3
CASSLSSGLHYNEQFF
>TRBJ2-3|TRBV9
CASSVVPAGGEGTQYF
>TRBJ2-1|TRBV9
CASSPLATAPNEQFF